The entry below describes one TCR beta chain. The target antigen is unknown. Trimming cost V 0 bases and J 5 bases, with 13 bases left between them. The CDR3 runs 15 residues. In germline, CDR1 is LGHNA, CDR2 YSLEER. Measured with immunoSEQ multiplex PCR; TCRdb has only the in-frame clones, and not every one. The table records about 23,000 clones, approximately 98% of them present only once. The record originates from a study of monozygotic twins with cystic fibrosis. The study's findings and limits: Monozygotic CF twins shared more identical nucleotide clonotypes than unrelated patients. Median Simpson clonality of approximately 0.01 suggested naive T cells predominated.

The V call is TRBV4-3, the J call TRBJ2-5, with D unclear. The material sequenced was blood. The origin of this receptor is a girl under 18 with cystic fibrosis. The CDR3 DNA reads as TGCGCCAGCAGCCAAGATTCTACACCGACGGAGACCCAGTACTTC. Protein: CASSQDSTPTETQYF.